Listed below are T cell receptor beta chains from one sample, sequenced in a study of shared clonotypes between healthy human individuals. Here immunoSEQ multiplex PCR was the method, and the copy in TCRdb shows in-frame clones only, minus some. The data contain some 1.5 million clones, over 95% of them singletons. Source material: naive CD4+ T cells sorted from blood. The receptors stem from a young man in good health. The CDR3 runs from the conserved cysteine through the conserved F or W. Fields, in order: CDR3 DNA, CDR3 protein, V gene, D gene, CDR3 length, clone size, J gene. D genes are given only for firm matches. Only some rows state a clone size, as once, few, many or a class for expanded clones.

cdr3_nt: TGTGCCAGCAGCAAAGGGGCCAGGGAGAGGGCTAGCACAGATACGCAGTATTTT
cdr3_aa: CASSKGARERASTDTQYF
v_call: TRBV21-1
d_call: .
cdr3_length: 18
clone_size: .
j_call: TRBJ2-3

cdr3_nt: TGTGCCAGCAGCCAAGCCGAGCGGGGAGGCAACAATGAGCAGTTCTTC
cdr3_aa: CASSQAERGGNNEQFF
v_call: TRBV4-2
d_call: TRBD2
cdr3_length: 16
clone_size: .
j_call: TRBJ2-1

cdr3_nt: TGTGCCAGCAAAGTCAACTCCGGACTAGCGGGAGGGCAAGAGACCCAGTACTTC
cdr3_aa: CASKVNSGLAGGQETQYF
v_call: TRBV27
d_call: TRBD2
cdr3_length: 18
clone_size: .
j_call: TRBJ2-5

cdr3_nt: TGTGCCAGCAGTGCGGGAACTAACTATGGCTACACCTTC
cdr3_aa: CASSAGTNYGYTF
v_call: TRBV25-1
d_call: .
cdr3_length: 13
clone_size: .
j_call: TRBJ1-2

cdr3_nt: TGTGCCAGCAGCCCCCCGGGACAGGGCATTTTCACTGAAGCTTTCTTT
cdr3_aa: CASSPPGQGIFTEAFF
v_call: TRBV7-9
d_call: TRBD1
cdr3_length: 16
clone_size: few
j_call: TRBJ1-1

cdr3_nt: TGTGCCAGCAGCTCGTGGACTAGCGGGAGTCTCAATGAGCAGTTCTTC
cdr3_aa: CASSSWTSGSLNEQFF
v_call: TRBV5-5
d_call: TRBD2
cdr3_length: 16
clone_size: .
j_call: TRBJ2-1

cdr3_nt: TGTGCCAGCAGCTTTAGGGTGTCTTATGAGCAGTTCTTC
cdr3_aa: CASSFRVSYEQFF
v_call: TRBV5-6
d_call: .
cdr3_length: 13
clone_size: .
j_call: TRBJ2-1

cdr3_nt: TGTGCCAGCAGCCCTCCCGGGGGACATGAGCAGTTCTTC
cdr3_aa: CASSPPGGHEQFF
v_call: TRBV5-4
d_call: .
cdr3_length: 13
clone_size: .
j_call: TRBJ2-1

cdr3_nt: TGTGCCAGCAGCCGCGACAGGGACCACGAGCAGTACTTC
cdr3_aa: CASSRDRDHEQYF
v_call: TRBV7-9
d_call: TRBD1
cdr3_length: 13
clone_size: .
j_call: TRBJ2-7

cdr3_nt: TGCGCCAGCAGCTTGGGGGTCGGTGGCTACACCTTC
cdr3_aa: CASSLGVGGYTF
v_call: TRBV5-1
d_call: .
cdr3_length: 12
clone_size: .
j_call: TRBJ1-2

cdr3_nt: TGTGCCACGTTGACACTTTGCTTGGGTAATCAGCCCCAGCATTTT
cdr3_aa: CATLTLCLGNQPQHF
v_call: TRBV6-5
d_call: .
cdr3_length: 15
clone_size: .
j_call: TRBJ1-5

cdr3_nt: TGTGCCAGTACGGTCAGGGGACGCGGGGAGCTGTTTTTT
cdr3_aa: CASTVRGRGELFF
v_call: TRBV19
d_call: .
cdr3_length: 13
clone_size: .
j_call: TRBJ2-2

cdr3_nt: TGTGCCGCCCAGGGTAAGCGGGGAGACTCCTACGAGCAGTACTTC
cdr3_aa: CAAQGKRGDSYEQYF
v_call: TRBV2
d_call: TRBD2
cdr3_length: 15
clone_size: .
j_call: TRBJ2-7

cdr3_nt: TGTGCCAGTAGTCCACGGGCGGCCTACGAGCAGTACTTC
cdr3_aa: CASSPRAAYEQYF
v_call: TRBV19
d_call: .
cdr3_length: 13
clone_size: .
j_call: TRBJ2-7

cdr3_nt: TGCAGCGTGACAGGGAATTTCCTAGACGAGCAGTACTTC
cdr3_aa: CSVTGNFLDEQYF
v_call: TRBV29-1
d_call: TRBD1
cdr3_length: 13
clone_size: .
j_call: TRBJ2-7

cdr3_nt: TGTGCCAGCAGTGTACAGGGGGGAGGTACGCAGTATTTT
cdr3_aa: CASSVQGGGTQYF
v_call: TRBV2
d_call: TRBD1
cdr3_length: 13
clone_size: .
j_call: TRBJ2-3

cdr3_nt: TGTGCCAGCAGTGTTGGACTAGCGGGAGTCAACACCGGGGAGCTGTTTTTT
cdr3_aa: CASSVGLAGVNTGELFF
v_call: TRBV6-4
d_call: TRBD2
cdr3_length: 17
clone_size: .
j_call: TRBJ2-2

cdr3_nt: TGCAGTGGGACCCCCATCTACGAGCAGTACTTC
cdr3_aa: CSGTPIYEQYF
v_call: TRBV20-1
d_call: .
cdr3_length: 11
clone_size: .
j_call: TRBJ2-7

cdr3_nt: TGTGCCAGCAGCTTTCAGGCTAACTATGGCTACACCTTC
cdr3_aa: CASSFQANYGYTF
v_call: TRBV11-2
d_call: .
cdr3_length: 13
clone_size: .
j_call: TRBJ1-2

cdr3_nt: TGTGCCAGCAGCTTCCCGGGACTAGAAGGAGAGACCCAGTACTTC
cdr3_aa: CASSFPGLEGETQYF
v_call: TRBV5-4
d_call: TRBD2
cdr3_length: 15
clone_size: .
j_call: TRBJ2-5

cdr3_nt: TGTGCCAGCAGTTTGTTGTACGAGCAGTACTTC
cdr3_aa: CASSLLYEQYF
v_call: TRBV28
d_call: .
cdr3_length: 11
clone_size: .
j_call: TRBJ2-7

cdr3_nt: TGTGCCAGCAGCGCGAACCCAACTAACAACAATGAGCAGTTCTTC
cdr3_aa: CASSANPTNNNEQFF
v_call: TRBV5-4
d_call: .
cdr3_length: 15
clone_size: .
j_call: TRBJ2-1

cdr3_nt: TGTGCCAGCAGCTACACAGGTCCTGGAAACACCATATATTTT
cdr3_aa: CASSYTGPGNTIYF
v_call: TRBV7-3
d_call: .
cdr3_length: 14
clone_size: .
j_call: TRBJ1-3

cdr3_nt: TGTGCCAGCAGTGAGGGGACAGGGGCCCATCAGCCCCAGCATTTT
cdr3_aa: CASSEGTGAHQPQHF
v_call: TRBV6-1
d_call: TRBD1
cdr3_length: 15
clone_size: .
j_call: TRBJ1-5

cdr3_nt: TGTGCCTGGAGTGTTAGGGCGGGACACGGGGGACATACCGGGGAGCTGTTTTTT
cdr3_aa: CAWSVRAGHGGHTGELFF
v_call: TRBV30
d_call: .
cdr3_length: 18
clone_size: once
j_call: TRBJ2-2

cdr3_nt: TGTGCCAGCAGTACCGGGACTAGTACTTACAATGAGCAGTTCTTC
cdr3_aa: CASSTGTSTYNEQFF
v_call: TRBV6-1
d_call: TRBD2
cdr3_length: 15
clone_size: once
j_call: TRBJ2-1

cdr3_nt: TGTGCCAGCAGTTGGGGGACTAGCGGGACTGATACGCAGTATTTT
cdr3_aa: CASSWGTSGTDTQYF
v_call: TRBV28
d_call: TRBD2
cdr3_length: 15
clone_size: .
j_call: TRBJ2-3

cdr3_nt: TGTGCCAGCAGCGTAGCAGGGGAAGGGCGGATTCGACCGAGCTCCTACAATGAGCAGTTCTTC
cdr3_aa: CASSVAGEGRIRPSSYNEQFF
v_call: TRBV9
d_call: .
cdr3_length: 21
clone_size: .
j_call: TRBJ2-1

cdr3_nt: TGTGCCAGCAGCCAACTTCCCCCAGGAGTTGGGTCCTACGAGCAGTACTTC
cdr3_aa: CASSQLPPGVGSYEQYF
v_call: TRBV14
d_call: .
cdr3_length: 17
clone_size: .
j_call: TRBJ2-7

cdr3_nt: TGTGCCACCAGCAGAGATCTGGACACTGAAGCTTTCTTT
cdr3_aa: CATSRDLDTEAFF
v_call: TRBV15
d_call: .
cdr3_length: 13
clone_size: .
j_call: TRBJ1-1

cdr3_nt: TGTGCCAGCACCCCTTGGCCGCCGACAGGGGGCGGTGATACGCAGTATTTT
cdr3_aa: CASTPWPPTGGGDTQYF
v_call: TRBV5-6
d_call: TRBD1
cdr3_length: 17
clone_size: .
j_call: TRBJ2-3

cdr3_nt: TGTGCCAGCAGCGTAGATGGCGGGAGGTTCGCCGGGGAGCTGTTTTTT
cdr3_aa: CASSVDGGRFAGELFF
v_call: TRBV9
d_call: TRBD2
cdr3_length: 16
clone_size: .
j_call: TRBJ2-2

cdr3_nt: TGTGCCAGCAGTAACGCAGGGAACCCCTACAATGAGCAGTTCTTC
cdr3_aa: CASSNAGNPYNEQFF
v_call: TRBV6-5
d_call: .
cdr3_length: 15
clone_size: .
j_call: TRBJ2-1

cdr3_nt: TGCGCCAGCAGCGAGACAGGAGGGAACATTCAGTACTTC
cdr3_aa: CASSETGGNIQYF
v_call: TRBV10-2
d_call: .
cdr3_length: 13
clone_size: .
j_call: TRBJ2-4

cdr3_nt: TGCGCCAGCAGTTACACTAGCGCCAATGAGCAGTTCTTC
cdr3_aa: CASSYTSANEQFF
v_call: TRBV10-1
d_call: TRBD2
cdr3_length: 13
clone_size: .
j_call: TRBJ2-1

cdr3_nt: TGTGCCAGCAGTTACAGTACTAGGGGTGAGCAGTTCTTC
cdr3_aa: CASSYSTRGEQFF
v_call: TRBV6-5
d_call: .
cdr3_length: 13
clone_size: .
j_call: TRBJ2-1

cdr3_nt: TGTGCCAGCACTAGCACAGAGTACAATGAGCAGTTCTTC
cdr3_aa: CASTSTEYNEQFF
v_call: TRBV2
d_call: .
cdr3_length: 13
clone_size: .
j_call: TRBJ2-1

cdr3_nt: TGTGCCAGCAGCCCCCGTGTGGGGACAGCTTTCTATGGCTACACCTTC
cdr3_aa: CASSPRVGTAFYGYTF
v_call: TRBV14
d_call: TRBD1
cdr3_length: 16
clone_size: .
j_call: TRBJ1-2

cdr3_nt: TGCGCCAGCAGCTTGGTTTCAGGGGCCGGGGAGCTGTTTTTT
cdr3_aa: CASSLVSGAGELFF
v_call: TRBV5-1
d_call: .
cdr3_length: 14
clone_size: .
j_call: TRBJ2-2

cdr3_nt: TGTGCCAGCAGCTGGCGTGGTACCTACGAGCAGTACTTC
cdr3_aa: CASSWRGTYEQYF
v_call: TRBV7-9
d_call: .
cdr3_length: 13
clone_size: .
j_call: TRBJ2-7

cdr3_nt: TGCGCCAGCCGGGGGGACAGGTACTTCACAGATACGCAGTATTTT
cdr3_aa: CASRGDRYFTDTQYF
v_call: TRBV4-1
d_call: .
cdr3_length: 15
clone_size: .
j_call: TRBJ2-3

cdr3_nt: TGCAGCGCGACACCTAGCACAGATACGCAGTATTTT
cdr3_aa: CSATPSTDTQYF
v_call: TRBV29-1
d_call: .
cdr3_length: 12
clone_size: .
j_call: TRBJ2-3

cdr3_nt: TGTGCCAGCAGCTCCAGCGGGGCTTCCTACGAGCAGTACTTC
cdr3_aa: CASSSSGASYEQYF
v_call: TRBV7-2
d_call: TRBD2
cdr3_length: 14
clone_size: .
j_call: TRBJ2-7

cdr3_nt: TGCGCCAGCAGCTTAAAGGCGACAGCAACTAATGAAAAACTGTTTTTT
cdr3_aa: CASSLKATATNEKLFF
v_call: TRBV5-1
d_call: .
cdr3_length: 16
clone_size: .
j_call: TRBJ1-4

cdr3_nt: TGTGCCAGCAGTTTCGGGACTAGCGGGTTCCATGGAGATACGCAGTATTTT
cdr3_aa: CASSFGTSGFHGDTQYF
v_call: TRBV28
d_call: TRBD2
cdr3_length: 17
clone_size: .
j_call: TRBJ2-3

cdr3_nt: TGTGCCAGCAGCTCATCCTACGGCGGGTCCTCCTACAATGAGCAGTTCTTC
cdr3_aa: CASSSSYGGSSYNEQFF
v_call: TRBV11-2
d_call: .
cdr3_length: 17
clone_size: .
j_call: TRBJ2-1

cdr3_nt: TGTGCCATCAGTGGGTCTAGCGGCACCTCCTACAATGAGCAGTTCTTC
cdr3_aa: CAISGSSGTSYNEQFF
v_call: TRBV10-3
d_call: TRBD2
cdr3_length: 16
clone_size: .
j_call: TRBJ2-1

cdr3_nt: TGTGCAAGTCGCTTGGAGGGGGTTGGGAGCACAGATACGCAGTATTTT
cdr3_aa: CASRLEGVGSTDTQYF
v_call: TRBV12-2
d_call: .
cdr3_length: 16
clone_size: .
j_call: TRBJ2-3

cdr3_nt: TGTGCCAGCAGTGACTCTTTTCCCCCCCGGCAGTACAATGAGCAGTTCTTC
cdr3_aa: CASSDSFPPRQYNEQFF
v_call: TRBV6-4
d_call: .
cdr3_length: 17
clone_size: .
j_call: TRBJ2-1

cdr3_nt: TGTGCCAGCAGTTTACTGGGTTACAATGAGCAGTTCTTC
cdr3_aa: CASSLLGYNEQFF
v_call: TRBV28
d_call: .
cdr3_length: 13
clone_size: .
j_call: TRBJ2-1

cdr3_nt: TGTGCCAGCACCGCGAGGGGTTCTGGAAACACCATATATTTT
cdr3_aa: CASTARGSGNTIYF
v_call: TRBV7-2
d_call: .
cdr3_length: 14
clone_size: .
j_call: TRBJ1-3

cdr3_nt: TGTGCCAGCAGCTCCCGGGGTAGCGGGATATTAGATACGCAGTATTTT
cdr3_aa: CASSSRGSGILDTQYF
v_call: TRBV7-9
d_call: TRBD2
cdr3_length: 16
clone_size: .
j_call: TRBJ2-3

cdr3_nt: TGTGCCAGCAGGGCGGGCAGGGGGACCTACGAGCAGTACTTC
cdr3_aa: CASRAGRGTYEQYF
v_call: TRBV2
d_call: TRBD1
cdr3_length: 14
clone_size: .
j_call: TRBJ2-7

cdr3_nt: TGTGCCAGCAGTGAATGGCTAGCGGGAGGGCCTGGGCGAGTGACCCAGTACTTC
cdr3_aa: CASSEWLAGGPGRVTQYF
v_call: TRBV25-1
d_call: TRBD2
cdr3_length: 18
clone_size: .
j_call: TRBJ2-5

cdr3_nt: TGCGCCAGCAGCTTGGCCGCTCAGGGTAACACCGGGGAGCTGTTTTTT
cdr3_aa: CASSLAAQGNTGELFF
v_call: TRBV5-1
d_call: .
cdr3_length: 16
clone_size: .
j_call: TRBJ2-2